The present T cell receptor beta chain was sequenced within a study of CD8 T cells in Susac syndrome. Trimming stripped 5 bases from V and 2 bases from J, with 4 bases between. In germline, CDR1 is LNHNV, CDR2 YYDKDF (reference sequence). There are 11 residues in the CDR3. Random hexamers were used to reverse transcribe roughly 0.5 to 1 ug of RNA. Coverage of TCR beta CDR3 amplification by immunoSEQ multiplex PCR extended to 54 Vbeta and 13 Jbeta. TCRdb ran MiXCR on the immunoSEQ multiplex PCR reads and lists one entry per CDR3 protein. The table records 69,000 or so distinct CDR3 sequences, about 94% of them present only once.

V usage is TRBV15 and J usage is TRBJ2-7; no clear D. The sample consisted of CD8+ T cells from PBMCs. This receptor was identified in a human donor with multiple sclerosis. The CDR3 sequence: CATSGPYEQYF. The CDR3 bases are TGTGCCACCAGCGGACCCTACGAGCAGTACTTC.